A single sample gave rise to the 29 T cell receptor beta chains below, sequenced in a study of OX40 agonist ivuxolimab in advanced cancers. The repertoire was sequenced with immunoSEQ multiplex PCR; TCRdb's copy has only in-frame clones and lacks some. The sample yields about 50,000 clones, 75% to 90% seen once. Sample: CD4+ or CD8+ T cells sorted from blood, taken in a trial of the OX40 agonist ivuxolimab. The receptor source for this set is an adult with an advanced solid tumor such as melanoma, head and neck, liver or kidney cancer.

The genes are TRBV2 and TRBJ1-3, with D unclear. The CDR3 covers 13 residues. The V gene lost 5 bases and the J gene lost 0 bases, with 5 bases spanning the gap. Germline V gene sequence: CDR1 SNHLY, CDR2 FYNNEI. The CDR3 region is CASSYSSGNTIYF. The CDR3 coding sequence is TGTGCCAGCAGTTACAGCTCTGGAAACACCATATATTTT.

This rearrangement joins TRBV28 to TRBJ1-2; 7 bases line up with TRBD1. The length of the CDR3 is 14 residues. The germline CDR1 and CDR2 sequences are MDHEN and SYDVKM. The J segment lost 10 bases and the V segment lost 5 bases, leaving 13 bases of the junction unmatched. CDR3 sequence reads: CASSPGTATIDYTF. DNA for the CDR3: TGTGCCAGCAGTCCCGGGACAGCAACCATCGACTACACCTTC.

The chain couples TRBV11-2 to TRBJ2-5; TRBD2 aligns across 11 bases. The J call may be faulty, since TRBJ2-7 better matches the DNA end. The CDR3 has 15 residues. Germline CDR1 reads SGHAT; CDR2 reads FQNNGV. CDR3 in amino acids: CASSSRLAGSYEQYF. The CDR3 DNA follows: TGTGCCAGCAGCTCGCGACTAGCGGGGTCCTACGAGCAGTACTTC.

This chain uses TRBV5-1 with TRBJ2-7; 7 bases are a match to TRBD2. V was clipped by 0 bases and J by 3 bases; unmatched bases: 6. Germline V gives CDR1 SGHRS, CDR2 YFSETQ. The CDR3 has 15 amino acids. The CDR3 DNA reads TGCGCCAGCAGCTTGGGGCCTAGCGGATACTACGAGCAGTACTTC. Its translation: CASSLGPSGYYEQYF.

The V gene is TRBV9, the J gene TRBJ2-2; D uncertain. The V gene lost 2 bases and the J gene lost 1 base, with 9 bases spanning the gap. CDR1 and CDR2 (germline): SGDLS, YYNGEE. There are 15 residues in the CDR3. In DNA, the CDR3 is TGTGCCAGCAGCGTTCTCAGCATGAACACCGGGGAGCTGTTTTTT. Amino acids: CASSVLSMNTGELFF. The whole variable domain, filled in from reference TRBV9 and TRBJ2-2, reads DSGVTQTPKHLITATGQRVTLRCSPRSGDLSVYWYQQSLDQGLQFLIQYYNGEERAKGNILERFSAQQFPDLHSELNLSSLELGDSALYFCASSVLSMNTGELFFGEGSRLTVL.

The gene calls are TRBV27 and TRBJ2-7; D may be TRBD2 (6 bases). The CDR3 runs 14 residues. V was pared by 5 bases and J by 2 bases, with 13 bases between. Germline-derived CDR1 and CDR2 are MNHEY and SMNVEV (reference sequence). The CDR3 region has the DNA TGTGCCAGCAGTCCCTATGGGGAGGCCTACGAGCAGTACTTC. This codes for CASSPYGEAYEQYF.

The chain joins TRBV18 to TRBJ1-1, with TRBD1 matching over 7 bases. CDR1 KGHSH and CDR2 LQKENI come from the germline V gene. There are 15 residues in the CDR3. Trimming removed 3 bases from V and 3 bases from J; junction bases left unmatched: 7. The DNA for the CDR3 is TGTGCCAGCTCACCCCAACAGGGGAGGGACACTGAAGCTTTCTTT. It specifies CASSPQQGRDTEAFF.

The rearrangement links TRBV4-1 to TRBJ2-1, with D hard to call. Germline CDR1 MGHRA, CDR2 YSYEKL. This CDR3 has 13 residues. Trimming removed 0 bases at V and 7 bases at J, with 7 bases between. This CDR3 is CASSQEGLNEQFF. In nucleotides, the CDR3 is TGCGCCAGCAGCCAAGAAGGGTTAAATGAGCAGTTCTTC.

The V call is TRBV7-9, the J call TRBJ1-3; TRBD1 matches 10 bases. Germline values: CDR1 SEHNR, CDR2 FQNEAQ (reference sequence). This CDR3 comprises 15 residues. V dropped 0 bases and J dropped 6; count of bases not matched to a gene: 2. The CDR3 DNA reads TGTGCCAGCAGCTTAGCCGGGACAGGGGTAAACACCATATATTTT. It codes for CASSLAGTGVNTIYF.

The chain joins TRBV29-1 to TRBJ2-3; the D is unclear. The CDR3 length is 14 residues. Germline V gene sequence: CDR1 SQVTM, CDR2 ANQGSEA. V was clipped by 7 bases and J by 1 base, with 15 bases between them. As DNA, the CDR3 is TGCAGCGGCCTCGAGGAGTCTCGCACAGATACGCAGTATTTT. It codes for CSGLEESRTDTQYF.

J is TRBJ2-7 and V is TRBV5-4; 11 bases map to TRBD2. Germline loops: CDR1 SGHNT, CDR2 YYREEE (reference sequence). Trimming cost V 1 base and J 7 bases; bases outside gene matches: 4. This CDR3 region has 14 residues. CDR3 loop: CASSLTSGRVEQYF. The CDR3 DNA follows: TGTGCCAGCAGCTTGACTAGCGGGAGAGTTGAGCAGTACTTC.

The V and J genes are TRBV11-2 and TRBJ1-5; D remains unclear. Trimming removed 1 base at V and 0 bases at J, with 4 bases between. Germline CDR1 and CDR2: SGHAT and FQNNGV. This CDR3 contains 14 residues. CDR3 residues: CASSLGYSNQPQHF. CDR3 bases: TGTGCCAGCAGCTTAGGTTATAGCAATCAGCCCCAGCATTTT.

This rearrangement joins TRBV28 to TRBJ2-7; TRBD2 is a possible D gene (5 bases). This CDR3 comprises 12 residues. V shed 6 bases and J shed 6 bases, with 12 bases lying between them. CDR1 is MDHEN, CDR2 SYDVKM, per germline. The CDR3 sequence is CASRDLGSEQYF. The CDR3 bases are TGTGCCAGCAGGGACTTAGGATCCGAGCAGTACTTC.

CDR3 sequence reads: CSASSSPEQFF. The CDR3 DNA reads TGCAGTGCTAGTAGCTCGCCTGAGCAGTTCTTC. The V call is TRBV20-1, the J call TRBJ2-1; D is ambiguous. CDR1 and CDR2 from the germline V gene are DFQATT and SNEGSKA (reference sequence). The CDR3 runs 11 residues. V dropped 3 bases and J dropped 9 bases, with 9 bases sitting between them.

The genes are TRBV7-3 and TRBJ1-1, with D perhaps TRBD1 (5 bases). This CDR3 is 14 amino acids long. Trimming removed 5 bases at V and 1 base at J, with 11 bases between. Germline CDR1 reads SGHTA; CDR2 reads FQGTGA. CDR3 sequence (DNA): TGTGCCAGCAGCAGAAGTGGGGGGAACACTGAAGCTTTCTTT. Protein product: CASSRSGGNTEAFF.

The rearrangement uses TRBV6-5 and TRBJ1-1; D is ambiguous. V lost 10 bases and J 2 bases, leaving 14 bases between the germline ends. The CDR3 covers 13 residues. CDR1 is MNHEY and CDR2 is SVGAGI in the germline V gene. In DNA form, the CDR3 reads TGTGCCACCGCGGACCCGATTAACACTGAAGCTTTCTTT. Its protein is CATADPINTEAFF.

The chain has TRBV6-6 and TRBJ2-3; D possibly corresponds to TRBD1 (6 bases). V was cut by 4 bases and J by 7 bases, with 18 bases left in between. The germline V gene has CDR1 MNHNY and CDR2 SVGAGI (reference sequence). This CDR3 region has 15 residues. Written as DNA, the CDR3 is TGTGCCAGCAGTTCATCCGACAGGCTTTTAAATACGCAGTATTTT. Encoded protein: CASSSSDRLLNTQYF.

The rearrangement uses TRBV7-6 and TRBJ1-5, with TRBD1 as a possible D gene (6 bases). The germline V gene has CDR1 SGHVS and CDR2 FNYEAQ. Trimming took 1 base from V and 7 from J, leaving 14 bases between them. This CDR3 has 15 amino acids. CDR3 coding DNA: TGTGCCAGCAGCTTAGAATCCAGGGGAGACCAGCCCCAGCATTTT. Amino acids: CASSLESRGDQPQHF.

The V and J genes are TRBV5-1 and TRBJ2-3; no clear D. Trimming stripped 1 base from V and 2 bases from J, with 11 bases between. This CDR3 is built from 15 residues. Germline V gene data show CDR1 as SGHRS and CDR2 as YFSETQ. The CDR3 sequence is CASSLIRPNTDTQYF. In DNA, the CDR3 is TGCGCCAGCAGCTTGATCAGGCCTAACACAGATACGCAGTATTTT. Together with reference TRBV5-1 and TRBJ2-3, the CDR3 gives the full variable domain: KAGVTQTPRYLIKTRGQQVTLSCSPISGHRSVSWYQQTPGQGLQFLFEYFSETQRNKGNFPGRFSGRQFSNSRSEMNVSTLELGDSALYLCASSLIRPNTDTQYFGPGTRLTVL.

The chain employs TRBV20-1 and TRBJ2-7, with D perhaps matching TRBD2 (5 bases). This CDR3 region has 11 residues. CDR1 DFQATT and CDR2 SNEGSKA come from the germline V gene (reference sequence). The germline V and J ends were trimmed by 3 bases and 6 bases, with 9 bases remaining between them. CDR3 region: CSASRRFEQYF. The CDR3 nucleotides are TGCAGTGCTAGTCGGAGGTTCGAGCAGTACTTC.

The V gene is TRBV21-1, the J gene TRBJ1-5; TRBD1 is taken as the D call from the table, unchecked against the DNA. TRBV21-1 is recorded as a pseudogene. The CDR3 is 14 amino acids. The CDR3 reads CASSGTERNQPQHF. As DNA, the CDR3 is TGTGCCAGCAGTGGGACAGAGCGAAATCAGCCCCAGCATTTT.

This clone was seen only once. The rearrangement uses TRBV7-3 and TRBJ2-2; 7 positions agree with TRBD1. CDR1 and CDR2 from the germline V gene are SGHTA and FQGTGA. The CDR3 is 15 amino acids. The V gene end was trimmed by 5 bases and the J gene end by 4 bases; junction bases not matched to a gene: 7. CDR3 protein: CASSPWTGTTGELFF. The CDR3 DNA is TGTGCCAGCAGCCCTTGGACAGGAACCACCGGGGAGCTGTTTTTT. Full variable domain (rest looked up from reference TRBV7-3 and TRBJ2-2): GAGVSQTPSNKVTEKGKYVELRCDPISGHTALYWYRQSLGQGPEFLIYFQGTGAADDSGLPNDRFFAVRPEGSVSTLKIQRTERGDSAVYLCASSPWTGTTGELFFGEGSRLTVL.

The chain combines TRBV4-1 with TRBJ1-5, with D tentatively TRBD1 (5 bases). The CDR3 covers 15 residues. V was cut by 3 bases and J by 5 bases, with 14 bases left in between. CDR1 is MGHRA and CDR2 is YSYEKL in the germline V gene. DNA for the CDR3: TGCGCCAGCAGCCACCGTTTCGGGGGAGATCAGCCCCAGCATTTT. It is translated as CASSHRFGGDQPQHF.

The chain has TRBV7-6 and TRBJ1-4; D not certain. CDR3 length equals 15 residues. Trimming cost V 5 bases and J 3 bases, with 13 bases left between them. Germline loops: CDR1 SGHVS, CDR2 FNYEAQ. CDR3 in amino acids: CASSLQGRSNEKLFF. Written as DNA, the CDR3 is TGTGCCAGCAGCCTTCAAGGGCGTTCTAATGAAAAACTGTTTTTT.

The genes are TRBV6-5 and TRBJ1-5, with unresolved D. This CDR3 is 13 amino acids long. CDR1 is MNHEY and CDR2 is SVGAGI in the germline V gene. V shed 5 bases and J shed 0 bases, with 5 bases lying between them. Here the CDR3 reads CASSLHSNQPQHF. The CDR3 DNA reads TGTGCCAGCAGTCTCCATAGCAATCAGCCCCAGCATTTT.

The chain combines TRBV9 with TRBJ2-6, with D maybe TRBD1 (5 bases). This CDR3 region has 16 residues. Germline V CDR1 and CDR2: SGDLS, YYNGEE. V lost 6 bases and J 1 base, leaving 14 bases between the germline ends. CDR3 sequence reads: CASTQPSGSGANVLTF. CDR3 DNA sequence: TGTGCCAGCACCCAACCCTCAGGGTCTGGGGCCAACGTCCTGACTTTC.

The J gene is TRBJ2-6, the V gene TRBV9; possible D gene TRBD2, 5 bases. V was trimmed by 0 bases and J by 2 bases, leaving 9 bases between them. This CDR3 is 16 amino acids long. Looked up from germline, CDR1 is SGDLS and CDR2 is YYNGEE. This CDR3 reads CASSVATRAGANVLTF. The CDR3 DNA sequence: TGTGCCAGCAGCGTAGCTACGAGGGCTGGGGCCAACGTCCTGACTTTC.

The rearrangement links TRBV30 to TRBJ2-1, with 7 positions matching TRBD1. Per germline, CDR1 GTSNPN and CDR2 SVGIG (reference sequence). With 0 bases clipped from V and 14 bases from J, the junction kept 7 bases outside the gene matches. The CDR3 is made up of 12 amino acids. The CDR3 DNA sequence: TGTGCCTGGAGTGTACGAGACAGGGAAGAGTTCTTC. Its protein is CAWSVRDREEFF.

This clone was counted once. This rearrangement joins TRBV5-1 to TRBJ2-7, with TRBD2 matching 8 bases. This CDR3 comprises 16 residues. Germline CDR1 reads SGHRS; CDR2 reads YFSETQ. After removal of 1 base from V and 2 bases from J, the junction contained 8 bases not matched to a gene. This CDR3 is CASSLLAGRDTYEQYF. CDR3 DNA: TGCGCCAGCAGCTTGTTAGCGGGACGGGACACCTACGAGCAGTACTTC.